This entry lists 14 T cell receptor beta chains sequenced from one sample in a study of post-analysis software for immune sequencing data. General study results and limits: Several TRBV segments (TRBV5-6, TRBV5-1 and TRBV20-1 among them) occurred more frequently in patients than in controls.

Each TCR beta cDNA library carried unique molecular identifiers. TCRdb re-called the PCR reads with MiXCR, one entry per CDR3 protein. The table records about 800,000 distinct CDR3 sequences, around 27% of them present only once. These TCRs' antigens remain unknown. Material for sequencing was blood. The receptors come from a girl aged 10-17 years with multiple sclerosis.

This chain connects TRBV7-2 to TRBJ2-1; TRBD2 agrees at 12 bases. The CDR3 runs 16 residues. J was trimmed by 7 bases and V by 5 bases; bases with no gene match: 9. CDR1 is SGHTA, CDR2 FQGNSA, per germline. The CDR3 here is CASSRRLAGVNNEQFF. For the CDR3, the DNA is TGTGCCAGCAGCCGTCGACTAGCGGGAGTGAATAATGAGCAGTTCTTC.

This chain links TRBV20-1 with TRBJ2-5; D call uncertain. Deletions cut 7 bases from V and 4 bases from J, with 16 bases between. There are 13 residues in the CDR3. From germline, CDR1 is DFQATT and CDR2 SNEGSKA (reference sequence). This CDR3 reads CSVPGRSGETQYF. In nucleotides, the CDR3 is TGCAGTGTCCCGGGCCGTTCTGGAGAGACCCAGTACTTC.

This clonotype has only a few counts. This sequence joins TRBV27 and TRBJ1-2; the match to TRBD1 covers 7 bases. The CDR3 spans 17 residues. CDR1 is MNHEY, CDR2 SMNVEV, per germline (reference sequence). With 7 bases clipped from V and 6 bases from J, the junction kept 20 bases outside the gene matches. CDR3 DNA sequence: TGTGCCAGCACTCCACGGAAAACAGGGGATTCTTTTGATGGCTACACCTTC. It yields the protein CASTPRKTGDSFDGYTF.

This clonotype was observed a few times. The rearrangement links TRBV13 to TRBJ2-7; 7 bases line up with TRBD2. Looked up from germline, CDR1 is PRHDT and CDR2 is FYEKMQ (reference sequence). Trimming cost V 0 bases and J 3 bases; bases outside gene matches: 5. The CDR3 is 15 amino acids. The CDR3, as DNA: TGTGCCAGCAGCTTAGGCCGCGGGACTAACTACGAGCAGTACTTC. Translation: CASSLGRGTNYEQYF.

Only a few counts were recorded for this clonotype. V is TRBV6-5 and J is TRBJ2-7, with TRBD2 identical over 9 bases. Germline lookup yields CDR1 MNHEY and CDR2 SVGAGI. The CDR3 covers 14 residues. J lost 4 bases, V lost 7 bases, and 8 bases had no gene match. CDR3 sequence reads: CASTRAGGTYEQYF. For the CDR3, the DNA is TGTGCCAGCACTCGAGCGGGGGGCACGTACGAGCAGTACTTC.

Only a few counts were recorded for this clonotype. The chain has TRBV2 and TRBJ2-5; the D is unclear. The CDR3 totals 17 residues. Trimming cost V 5 bases and J 1 base, with 20 bases left between them. In germline, CDR1 is SNHLY, CDR2 FYNNEI. The CDR3 loop reads CASSTERRGNFQETQYF. CDR3 DNA: TGTGCCAGCAGTACCGAGAGGCGCGGAAACTTCCAAGAGACCCAGTACTTC.

This rearrangement joins TRBV20-1 to TRBJ2-3, with 8 positions matching TRBD2. V lost 6 bases, J lost 11 bases, and 10 bases stayed unmatched. Germline V gives CDR1 DFQATT, CDR2 SNEGSKA (reference sequence). This CDR3 is 12 amino acids long. Here the CDR3 DNA reads TGCAGTGCCCCCCCTGCGGCGGGGGGGCAGTATTTT. Protein sequence: CSAPPAAGGQYF.

This clonotype has just a few counts. The chain combines TRBV27 with TRBJ2-3, with TRBD2 matching 11 bases. J was trimmed by 2 bases and V by 5 bases; bases with no gene match: 6. This CDR3 comprises 16 residues. Germline CDR1 is MNHEY and CDR2 is SMNVEV (reference sequence). The CDR3 is CASSLGTSGSTDTQYF. Here the CDR3 DNA reads TGTGCCAGCAGTCTGGGGACTAGCGGATCCACAGATACGCAGTATTTT.

The chain's CDR3 is CASSLVGGQDNLTNYGYTF. The CDR3 coding sequence is TGTGCCAGCAGCTTGGTTGGCGGACAGGATAACCTGACTAACTATGGCTACACCTTC. J is TRBJ1-2 and V is TRBV5-6, with TRBD1 identical over 7 bases. The CDR3 is 19 residues long. V shed 0 bases, J shed 0 bases, and the junction held 14 bases outside the gene matches. Germline assignment: CDR1 SGHDT and CDR2 YYEEEE.

V usage is TRBV20-1 and J usage is TRBJ2-6; D might be TRBD1 (6 bases). The V gene lost 3 bases and the J gene lost 1 base, with 13 bases spanning the gap. Looked up from germline, CDR1 is DFQATT and CDR2 is SNEGSKA (reference sequence). CDR3 length equals 16 residues. The CDR3 sequence: CSASWTATSGANVLTF. Here the CDR3 DNA reads TGCAGTGCTAGCTGGACAGCAACTTCTGGGGCCAACGTCCTGACTTTC.

This clonotype has a count of ten or more. This chain connects TRBV20-1 to TRBJ2-5; D could derive from TRBD1 or TRBD2 (5 bases each). Trimming removed 5 bases at V and 4 bases at J, with 20 bases between. CDR1 is DFQATT, CDR2 SNEGSKA, per germline (reference sequence). This CDR3 spans 15 amino acids. CDR3 sequence: CSAGRGGVGIETQYF. The CDR3 DNA reads as TGCAGTGCTGGCCGTGGGGGTGTGGGGATAGAGACCCAGTACTTC.

Notes on this clonotype: Possible read error: a much larger clone is one base away. V gene TRBV7-2 combines with J gene TRBJ2-1; D is undetermined. This CDR3 comprises 11 residues. The germline gives CDR1 SGHTA, CDR2 FQGNSA. CDR3 bases: TGTGCCAGCAGCTTAGCGGATGAGCATTTCTTC. Residues: CASSLADEHFF.

This clonotype was picked up many times. The chain employs TRBV12-3 or TRBV12-4 and TRBJ2-7; weak D call: TRBD2 (6 bases). V shed 4 bases and J shed 3 bases, with 16 bases lying between them. The CDR3 runs 15 residues. CDR3 sequence: CASSSPVPGSYEQYF. The DNA of the CDR3 is TGTGCCAGCAGTTCCCCCGTACCCGGGAGCTACGAGCAGTACTTC.

This clonotype was picked up a small number of times. This rearrangement joins TRBV29-1 to TRBJ2-3; 11 bases align to TRBD2. Losses at the gene ends were 3 bases for V and 3 bases for J; bases not matched to a gene: 5. Per germline, CDR1 SQVTM and CDR2 ANQGSEA. The length of the CDR3 is 15 residues. The CDR3 region is CSVDILAGVTDTQYF. The CDR3 coding sequence is TGCAGCGTTGACATACTAGCGGGGGTAACAGATACGCAGTATTTT.